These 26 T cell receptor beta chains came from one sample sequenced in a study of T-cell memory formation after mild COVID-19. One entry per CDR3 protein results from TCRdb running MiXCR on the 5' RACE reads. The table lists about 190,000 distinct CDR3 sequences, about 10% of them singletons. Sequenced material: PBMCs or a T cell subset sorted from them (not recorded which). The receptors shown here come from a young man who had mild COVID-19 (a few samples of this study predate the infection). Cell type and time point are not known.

The CDR3 loop is CASSLRRVLQETQYF. As DNA, the CDR3 is TGCGCCAGCAGCTTGAGGCGGGTCCTCCAAGAGACCCAGTACTTC. This chain links TRBV5-1 with TRBJ2-5, with a possible D match to TRBD2 (5 bases). The length of the CDR3 is 15 residues. CDR1 is SGHRS, CDR2 YFSETQ, per germline. Trimming pared 1 base from V and 1 base from J, leaving 11 bases between.

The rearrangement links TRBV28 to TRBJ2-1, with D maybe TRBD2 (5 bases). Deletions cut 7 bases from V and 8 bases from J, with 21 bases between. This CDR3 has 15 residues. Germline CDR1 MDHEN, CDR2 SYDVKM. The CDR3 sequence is CASTPLISGSDEQFF. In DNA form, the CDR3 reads TGTGCCAGCACTCCCCTAATTTCGGGTAGCGATGAGCAGTTCTTC.

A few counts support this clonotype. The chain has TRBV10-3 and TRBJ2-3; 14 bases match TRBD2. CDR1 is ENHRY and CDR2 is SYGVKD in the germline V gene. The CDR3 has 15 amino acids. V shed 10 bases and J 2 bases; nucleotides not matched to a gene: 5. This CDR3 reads CATGLAGENTDTQYF. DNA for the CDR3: TGTGCCACGGGACTAGCGGGGGAGAACACAGATACGCAGTATTTT.

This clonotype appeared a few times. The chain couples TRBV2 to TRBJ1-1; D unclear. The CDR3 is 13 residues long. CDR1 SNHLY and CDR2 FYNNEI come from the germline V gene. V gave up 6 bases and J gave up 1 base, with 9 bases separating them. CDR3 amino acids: CASRAEGNTEAFF. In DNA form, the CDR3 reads TGTGCCAGCAGGGCCGAGGGGAACACTGAAGCTTTCTTT.

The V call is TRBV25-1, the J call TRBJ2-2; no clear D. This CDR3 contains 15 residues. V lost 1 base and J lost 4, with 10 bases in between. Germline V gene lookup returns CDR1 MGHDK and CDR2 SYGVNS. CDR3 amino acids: CASSESSFGTGELFF. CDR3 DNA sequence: TGTGCCAGCAGTGAATCAAGCTTTGGCACCGGGGAGCTGTTTTTT. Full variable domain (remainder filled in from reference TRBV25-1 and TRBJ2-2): EADIYQTPRYLVIGTGKKITLECSQTMGHDKMYWYQQDPGMELHLIHYSYGVNSTEKGDLSSESTVSRIRTEHFPLTLESARPSHTSQYLCASSESSFGTGELFFGEGSRLTVL.

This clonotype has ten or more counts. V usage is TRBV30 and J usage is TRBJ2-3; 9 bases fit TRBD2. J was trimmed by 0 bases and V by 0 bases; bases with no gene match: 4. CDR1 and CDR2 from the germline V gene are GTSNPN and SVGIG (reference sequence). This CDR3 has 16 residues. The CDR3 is CAWSVWAGGSTDTQYF. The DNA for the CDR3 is TGTGCCTGGAGTGTGTGGGCGGGGGGGAGCACAGATACGCAGTATTTT. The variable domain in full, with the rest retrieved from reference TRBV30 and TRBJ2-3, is SQTIHQWPATLVQPVGSPLSLECTVEGTSNPNLYWYRQAAGRGLQLLFYSVGIGQISSEVPQNLSASRPQDRQFILSSKKLLLSDSGFYLCAWSVWAGGSTDTQYFGPGTRLTVL.

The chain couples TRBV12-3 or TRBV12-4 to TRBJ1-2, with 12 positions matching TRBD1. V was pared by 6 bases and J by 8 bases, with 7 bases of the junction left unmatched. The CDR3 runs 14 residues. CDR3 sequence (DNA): TGTGCCAGCAGAGGGACAGGGGGCGTGGGGGGCTACACCTTC. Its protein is CASRGTGGVGGYTF.

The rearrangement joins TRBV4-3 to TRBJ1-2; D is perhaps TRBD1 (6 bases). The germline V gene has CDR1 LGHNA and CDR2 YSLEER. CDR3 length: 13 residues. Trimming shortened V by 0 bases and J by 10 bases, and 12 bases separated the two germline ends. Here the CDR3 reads CASSQDGQTVYTF. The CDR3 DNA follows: TGCGCCAGCAGCCAAGATGGACAGACAGTCTACACCTTC.

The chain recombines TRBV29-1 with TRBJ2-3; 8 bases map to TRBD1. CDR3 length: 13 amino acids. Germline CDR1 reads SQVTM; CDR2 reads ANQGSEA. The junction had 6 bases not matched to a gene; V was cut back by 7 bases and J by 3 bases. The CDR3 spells CSEGQGATDTQYF. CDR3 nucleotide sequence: TGCAGCGAGGGCCAGGGGGCTACAGATACGCAGTATTTT.

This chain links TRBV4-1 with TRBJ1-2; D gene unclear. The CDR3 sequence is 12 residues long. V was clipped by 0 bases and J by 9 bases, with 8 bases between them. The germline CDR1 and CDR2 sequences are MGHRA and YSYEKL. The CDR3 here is CASSQDGRSYTF. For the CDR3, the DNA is TGCGCCAGCAGCCAAGATGGCAGGAGCTACACCTTC.

This CDR3 is CASSQGPVQQNTEAFF. The CDR3 DNA sequence: TGCGCCAGCAGCCAAGGTCCGGTTCAGCAGAACACTGAAGCTTTCTTT. The chain recombines TRBV4-3 with TRBJ1-1; D not certain. The CDR3 consists of 16 residues. The V gene lost 1 base and the J gene lost 1 base, with 13 bases spanning the gap. Germline CDR1 is LGHNA and CDR2 is YSLEER.

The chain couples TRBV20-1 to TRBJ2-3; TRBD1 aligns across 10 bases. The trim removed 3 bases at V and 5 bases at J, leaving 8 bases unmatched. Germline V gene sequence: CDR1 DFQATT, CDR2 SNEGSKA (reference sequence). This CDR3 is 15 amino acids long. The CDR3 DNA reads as TGCAGTGCTAGTCGAAGACAGGGGGCTGAAGATACGCAGTATTTT. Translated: CSASRRQGAEDTQYF.

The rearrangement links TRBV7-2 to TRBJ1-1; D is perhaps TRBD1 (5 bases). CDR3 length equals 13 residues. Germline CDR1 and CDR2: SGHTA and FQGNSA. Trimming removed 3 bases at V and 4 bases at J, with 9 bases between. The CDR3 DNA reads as TGTGCCAGCAGCTTCCCCGGGGCCACTGAAGCTTTCTTT. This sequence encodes CASSFPGATEAFF.

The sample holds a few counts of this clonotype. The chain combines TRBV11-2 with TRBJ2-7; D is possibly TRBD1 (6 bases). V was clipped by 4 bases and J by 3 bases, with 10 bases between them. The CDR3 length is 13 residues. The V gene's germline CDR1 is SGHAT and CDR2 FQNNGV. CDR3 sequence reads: CASSSRQVYEQYF. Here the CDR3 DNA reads TGTGCCAGCAGCTCCCGACAGGTCTACGAGCAGTACTTC. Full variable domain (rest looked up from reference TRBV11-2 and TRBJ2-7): EAGVAQSPRYKIIEKRQSVAFWCNPISGHATLYWYQQILGQGPKLLIQFQNNGVVDDSQLPKDRFSAERLKGVDSTLKIQPAKLEDSAVYLCASSSRQVYEQYFGPGTRLTVT.

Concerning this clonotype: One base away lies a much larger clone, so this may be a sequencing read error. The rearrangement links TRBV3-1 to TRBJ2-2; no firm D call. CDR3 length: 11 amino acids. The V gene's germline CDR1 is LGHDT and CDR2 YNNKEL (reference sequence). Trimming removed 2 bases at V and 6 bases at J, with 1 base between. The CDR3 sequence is CASSQSGELFF. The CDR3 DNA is TGTGCCAGCAGCCAATCCGGGGAGCTGTTTTTT.

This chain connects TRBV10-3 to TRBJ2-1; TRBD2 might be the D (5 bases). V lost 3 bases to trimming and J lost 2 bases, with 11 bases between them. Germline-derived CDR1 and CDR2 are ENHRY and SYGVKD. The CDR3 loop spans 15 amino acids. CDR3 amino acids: CAISDKAETYNEQFF. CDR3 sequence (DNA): TGTGCCATCAGTGATAAAGCGGAGACCTACAATGAGCAGTTCTTC.

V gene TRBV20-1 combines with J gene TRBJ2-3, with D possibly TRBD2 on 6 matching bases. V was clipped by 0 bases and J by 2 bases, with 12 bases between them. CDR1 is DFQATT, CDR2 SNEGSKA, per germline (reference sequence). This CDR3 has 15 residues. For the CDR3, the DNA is TGCAGTGCTAGAGATCCGCGGGGCCTCACAGATACGCAGTATTTT. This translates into CSARDPRGLTDTQYF.

In nucleotides, the CDR3 is TGTGCCAGCAGTTTACGGCAAGCGGGGGGATTAGAGACCCAGTACTTC. This sequence encodes CASSLRQAGGLETQYF. The genes are TRBV27 and TRBJ2-5, with 9 nucleotides matching TRBD2. V gave up 2 bases and J gave up 4 bases; unmatched junction bases: 8. Germline lookup yields CDR1 MNHEY and CDR2 SMNVEV (reference sequence). The CDR3 is 16 amino acids.

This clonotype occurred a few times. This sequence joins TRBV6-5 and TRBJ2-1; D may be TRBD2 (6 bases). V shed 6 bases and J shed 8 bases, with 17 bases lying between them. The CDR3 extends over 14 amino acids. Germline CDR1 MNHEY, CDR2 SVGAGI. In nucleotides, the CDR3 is TGTGCCAGCAGCCGACTACGGGAGTGGGATGAGCAGTTCTTC. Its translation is CASSRLREWDEQFF.

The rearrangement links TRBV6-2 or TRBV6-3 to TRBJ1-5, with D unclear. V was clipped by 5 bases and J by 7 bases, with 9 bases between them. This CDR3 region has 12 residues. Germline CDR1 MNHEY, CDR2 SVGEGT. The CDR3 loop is CASSNPRQPQHF. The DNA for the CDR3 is TGTGCCAGCAGTAACCCACGGCAGCCCCAGCATTTT.

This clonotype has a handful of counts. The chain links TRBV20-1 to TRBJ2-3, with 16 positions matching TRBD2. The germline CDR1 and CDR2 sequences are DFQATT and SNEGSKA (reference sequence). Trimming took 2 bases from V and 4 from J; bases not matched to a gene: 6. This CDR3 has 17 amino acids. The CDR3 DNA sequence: TGCAGTGCTAGAACCCCGGGACTAGCGGGGGGGCCAGATACGCAGTATTTT. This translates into CSARTPGLAGGPDTQYF.

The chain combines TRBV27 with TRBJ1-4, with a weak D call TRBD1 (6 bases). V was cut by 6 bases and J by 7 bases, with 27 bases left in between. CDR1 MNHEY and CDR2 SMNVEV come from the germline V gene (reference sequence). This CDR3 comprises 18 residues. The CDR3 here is CASSAAGGPFRRSEKLFF. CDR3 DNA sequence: TGTGCCAGCAGCGCAGCGGGGGGGCCGTTTAGGAGAAGTGAAAAACTGTTTTTT.

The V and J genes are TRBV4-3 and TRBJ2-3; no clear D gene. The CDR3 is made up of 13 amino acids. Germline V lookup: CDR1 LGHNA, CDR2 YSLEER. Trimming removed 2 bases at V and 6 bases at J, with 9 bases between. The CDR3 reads CASSQSRRDTQYF. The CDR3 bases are TGCGCCAGCAGCCAATCCCGCAGGGATACGCAGTATTTT.

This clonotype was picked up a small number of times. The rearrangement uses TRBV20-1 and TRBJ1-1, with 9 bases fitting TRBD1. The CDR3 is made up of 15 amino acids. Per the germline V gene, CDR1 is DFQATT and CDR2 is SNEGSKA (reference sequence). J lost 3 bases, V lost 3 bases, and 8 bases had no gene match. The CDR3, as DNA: TGCAGTGCTAGGGACCCGACAGGGGGGGACACTGAAGCTTTCTTT. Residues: CSARDPTGGDTEAFF.

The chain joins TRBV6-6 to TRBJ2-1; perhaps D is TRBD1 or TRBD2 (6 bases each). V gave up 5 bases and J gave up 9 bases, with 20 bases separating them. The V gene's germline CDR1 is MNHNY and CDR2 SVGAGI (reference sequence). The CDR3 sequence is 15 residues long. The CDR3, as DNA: TGTGCCAGCAGTATCACCGAGGGGGGTGAGAGTGAGCAGTTCTTC. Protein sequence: CASSITEGGESEQFF.

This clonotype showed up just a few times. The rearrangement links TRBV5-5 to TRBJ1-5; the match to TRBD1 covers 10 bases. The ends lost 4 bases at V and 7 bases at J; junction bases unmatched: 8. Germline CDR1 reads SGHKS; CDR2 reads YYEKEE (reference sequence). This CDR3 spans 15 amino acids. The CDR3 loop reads CASSREGQGLQPQHF. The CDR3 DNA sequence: TGTGCCAGCAGCCGAGAGGGACAGGGGCTGCAGCCCCAGCATTTT.